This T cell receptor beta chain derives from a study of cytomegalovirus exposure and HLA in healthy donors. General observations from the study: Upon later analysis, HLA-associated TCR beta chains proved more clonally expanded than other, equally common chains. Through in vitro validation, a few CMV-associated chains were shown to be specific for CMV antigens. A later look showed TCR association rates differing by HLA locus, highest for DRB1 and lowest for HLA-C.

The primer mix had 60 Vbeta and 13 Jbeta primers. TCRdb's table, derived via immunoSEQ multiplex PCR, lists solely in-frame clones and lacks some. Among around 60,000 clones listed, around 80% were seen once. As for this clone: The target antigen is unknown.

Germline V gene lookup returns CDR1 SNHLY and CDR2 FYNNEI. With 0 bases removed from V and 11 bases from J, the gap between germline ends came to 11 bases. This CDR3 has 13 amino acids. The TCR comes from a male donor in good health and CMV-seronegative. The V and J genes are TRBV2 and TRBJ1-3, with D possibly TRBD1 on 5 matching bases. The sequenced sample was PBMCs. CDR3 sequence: CASSEALQGAIYF. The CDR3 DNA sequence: TGTGCCAGCAGTGAAGCGCTTCAGGGCGCCATATATTTT.